A single sample is the source of the 26 T cell receptor beta chains below, sequenced in a study of blood T cell repertoires in COVID-19. Libraries were prepared by immunoSEQ multiplex PCR; TCRdb keeps only in-frame clonotypes and omits some of them. The table includes roughly 190,000 clones, around 82% detected once. Sample: PBMCs or T cells enriched from blood (not recorded which). These receptors were taken from a woman aged 55-69 years with acute COVID-19.

This clone was seen ten or more times. This CDR3 is CSGGQSLPQETQYF. For the CDR3, the DNA is TGCAGCGGCGGACAGTCGTTACCCCAAGAGACCCAGTACTTC. The chain couples TRBV29-1 to TRBJ2-5; TRBD1 is a possible D gene (6 bases). The CDR3 is made up of 14 amino acids. V was cut by 7 bases and J by 1 base, with 16 bases left in between. Germline CDR1 reads SQVTM; CDR2 reads ANQGSEA.

The rearrangement uses TRBV2 and TRBJ2-1, with D perhaps TRBD1 (6 bases). V shed 11 bases and J shed 0 bases, with 23 bases lying between them. From germline, CDR1 is SNHLY and CDR2 FYNNEI. This CDR3 region has 17 residues. This CDR3 reads CAVPGQGSISSYNEQFF. Here the CDR3 DNA reads TGTGCCGTTCCGGGACAAGGTTCTATCAGCTCCTACAATGAGCAGTTCTTC.

There are a few counts of this clone. This sample also contains other DNA sequences that code for the same CDR3. The chain is built from TRBV9 and TRBJ2-3; D might be TRBD1 (6 bases). The CDR3 length is 16 residues. Germline CDR1 and CDR2: SGDLS and YYNGEE. The V gene lost 0 bases and the J gene lost 1 base, with 12 bases spanning the gap. CDR3 protein: CASSVVVGAGTDTQYF. The CDR3 coding sequence is TGTGCCAGCAGCGTAGTCGTGGGGGCCGGCACAGATACGCAGTATTTT.

This clone was picked up one time. V is TRBV24-1 and J is TRBJ1-2; maybe TRBD1 (5 bases). CDR1 and CDR2 (germline): KGHDR, SFDVKD. This CDR3 comprises 13 residues. Trimming took 8 bases from V and 7 from J, leaving 16 bases between them. In nucleotides, the CDR3 is TGTGCCACCACAAATGGGCAGGGTTCTGGCTACACCTTC. Its translation: CATTNGQGSGYTF.

This clone was observed a handful of times. The chain recombines TRBV6-5 with TRBJ1-2; D gene ambiguous. The germline CDR1 and CDR2 sequences are MNHEY and SVGAGI. This CDR3 region has 13 residues. The V end was cut by 0 bases, the J end by 5 bases, with 7 bases between. CDR3 residues: CASSYSQYYGYTF. The DNA of the CDR3 is TGTGCCAGCAGTTACTCACAGTATTATGGCTACACCTTC.

V and J are TRBV6-5 and TRBJ2-3, with TRBD1 matching 7 bases. The junction had 1 base not matched to a gene; V was cut back by 1 base and J by 3 bases. In germline, CDR1 is MNHEY, CDR2 SVGAGI. The CDR3 has 14 amino acids. The CDR3 loop is CASSYYRGTDTQYF. In DNA form, the CDR3 reads TGTGCCAGCAGTTACTACAGGGGAACAGATACGCAGTATTTT.

This clone was seen only once. This chain connects TRBV27 to TRBJ1-1; weak D call: TRBD1 (6 bases). V was clipped by 5 bases and J by 9 bases, with 13 bases between them. Germline CDR1 is MNHEY and CDR2 is SMNVEV (reference sequence). The CDR3 totals 12 residues. The CDR3, as DNA: TGTGCCAGCAGTCTGCCCCAGGGGAAAGCTTTCTTT. Translation: CASSLPQGKAFF.

J is TRBJ1-1 and V is TRBV2, with 7 positions matching TRBD1. CDR3 length: 13 amino acids. Germline V gives CDR1 SNHLY, CDR2 FYNNEI. Trimming cost V 8 bases and J 3 bases; bases outside gene matches: 6. The CDR3 is CASGDSTYTEAFF. In DNA form, the CDR3 reads TGTGCCAGCGGGGACAGTACTTACACTGAAGCTTTCTTT.

The chain's CDR3 is CASSLSWALTDAGANVLTF. CDR3 bases: TGTGCCAGCAGTTTATCCTGGGCACTCACCGACGCTGGGGCCAACGTCCTGACTTTC. This sequence joins TRBV27 and TRBJ2-6; D ambiguous. Trimming pared 0 bases from V and 2 bases from J, leaving 17 bases between. The CDR3 covers 19 residues. CDR1 is MNHEY, CDR2 SMNVEV, per germline (reference sequence).

This CDR3 reads CATRATGGRNTEAFF. DNA of the CDR3: TGTGCCACCAGGGCGACAGGGGGAAGAAACACTGAAGCTTTCTTT. This chain joins TRBV24-1 and TRBJ1-1; 9 nucleotides agree with TRBD1. V shed 7 bases, J shed 2 bases, and the junction held 7 bases outside the gene matches. Per the germline V gene, CDR1 is KGHDR and CDR2 is SFDVKD. CDR3 length: 15 residues.

The chain is built from TRBV7-2 and TRBJ2-5; no reliable D call. V gave up 3 bases and J gave up 0 bases, with 8 bases separating them. Germline CDR1 and CDR2: SGHTA and FQGNSA. This CDR3 comprises 14 residues. The CDR3 nucleotides read TGTGCCAGCAGCTTCCGAGGAGACCAAGAGACCCAGTACTTC. Translating it yields CASSFRGDQETQYF.

This rearrangement joins TRBV5-6 to TRBJ2-3, with TRBD1 matching over 7 bases. The CDR3 spans 14 residues. The V gene's germline CDR1 is SGHDT and CDR2 YYEEEE. V dropped 4 bases and J dropped 6; count of bases not matched to a gene: 8. The CDR3 nucleotides read TGTGCCAGCAGCCGTCCCGGGACAGACGATACGCAGTATTTT. Translation gives CASSRPGTDDTQYF.

This chain connects TRBV30 to TRBJ2-7, with 7 nucleotides matching TRBD2. V shed 7 bases and J 2 bases; nucleotides not matched to a gene: 5. The germline V gene encodes CDR1 GTSNPN and CDR2 SVGIG (reference sequence). The CDR3 is 12 amino acids. The CDR3 DNA reads as TGTGCCTCCTCGGGGGGACCCTACGAGCAGTACTTC. Protein product: CASSGGPYEQYF. Full variable domain (rest looked up from reference TRBV30 and TRBJ2-7): SQTIHQWPATLVQPVGSPLSLECTVEGTSNPNLYWYRQAAGRGLQLLFYSVGIGQISSEVPQNLSASRPQDRQFILSSKKLLLSDSGFYLCASSGGPYEQYFGPGTRLTVT.

This chain connects TRBV10-3 to TRBJ1-1; no firm D call. This CDR3 spans 13 amino acids. The germline V gene has CDR1 ENHRY and CDR2 SYGVKD. V was cut by 7 bases and J by 5 bases, with 14 bases left in between. DNA for the CDR3: TGTGCCATCACAGACCTGACGAGGACTGAAGCTTTCTTT. It is translated as CAITDLTRTEAFF.

This chain connects TRBV6-2 or TRBV6-3 to TRBJ2-7; D possibly corresponds to TRBD1 (6 bases). The germline CDR1 and CDR2 sequences are MNHEY and SVGEGT. V lost 2 bases, J lost 0 bases, and 14 bases lay in between. CDR3 length equals 16 residues. The DNA for the CDR3 is TGTGCCAGCAGTTACGATCGCCGGGACAACTCCTACGAGCAGTACGTC. Translated: CASSYDRRDNSYEQYV.

V usage is TRBV30 and J usage is TRBJ2-7; the match to TRBD1 covers 8 bases. Trimming removed 2 bases from V and 6 bases from J; junction bases left unmatched: 9. This CDR3 is built from 14 residues. Germline CDR1 reads GTSNPN; CDR2 reads SVGIG (reference sequence). CDR3 residues: CAWSRSGGRAEQYF. CDR3 DNA sequence: TGTGCCTGGAGTCGATCAGGGGGCCGGGCCGAGCAGTACTTC.

This clone has more than one count but fewer than ten. The rearrangement links TRBV18 to TRBJ2-7; the match to TRBD1 covers 7 bases. The CDR3 runs 15 residues. Germline lookup yields CDR1 KGHSH and CDR2 LQKENI. V trimming: 5 bases; J trimming: 2 bases; junction bases outside the gene matches: 9. CDR3 coding DNA: TGTGCCAGCTCAAGACAGGGTATGGGGACCTACGAGCAGTACGTC. Translated: CASSRQGMGTYEQYV.

The chain carries TRBV10-1 and TRBJ2-1; TRBD1 matches 10 bases. CDR1 and CDR2 (germline): WNHNN, SYGVQD (reference sequence). The CDR3 is 18 residues long. V shed 3 bases, J shed 8 bases, and the junction held 16 bases outside the gene matches. Written as DNA, the CDR3 is TGCGCCAGCAGTGACCCTTCCTACCGGGACAGGGGAAGGCATGAGCAGTTCTTC. It codes for CASSDPSYRDRGRHEQFF.

The rearrangement joins TRBV13 to TRBJ2-7; 9 bases line up with TRBD1. The CDR3 contains 18 residues. Germline trimming cut 5 bases from V and 4 bases from J; bases unmatched to any gene: 18. The germline V gene has CDR1 PRHDT and CDR2 FYEKMQ (reference sequence). The CDR3 DNA follows: TGTGCCAGCAGCCCTAGGCCGGACAGGGGCGGTATGTTTTACGAGCAGTACTTC. Its translation: CASSPRPDRGGMFYEQYF.

This clone was detected only once. This chain uses TRBV5-4 with TRBJ2-2; no definite D call. The germline V and J ends were trimmed by 4 bases and 1 base, with 14 bases remaining between them. Germline CDR1 reads SGHNT; CDR2 reads YYREEE (reference sequence). This CDR3 is built from 16 residues. The CDR3 DNA is TGTGCCAGCAGCCCCAACAGCCAGATGAACACCGGGGAGCTGTTTTTT. Translation: CASSPNSQMNTGELFF. Using reference TRBV5-4 and TRBJ2-2 for the parts outside the CDR3, the full variable domain is ETGVTQSPTHLIKTRGQQVTLRCSSQSGHNTVSWYQQALGQGPQFIFQYYREEENGRGNFPPRFSGLQFPNYSSELNVNALELDDSALYLCASSPNSQMNTGELFFGEGSRLTVL.

The gene calls are TRBV6-1 and TRBJ2-1, with 8 bases identical to TRBD2. Trimming took 1 base from V and 5 from J; bases not matched to a gene: 1. This CDR3 is built from 14 residues. Germline values: CDR1 MNHNS, CDR2 SASEGT. The CDR3 loop is CASSEGREDNEQFF. The CDR3 DNA is TGTGCCAGCAGTGAAGGGCGGGAGGACAATGAGCAGTTCTTC.

This clone was counted a few times. V and J are TRBV7-8 and TRBJ2-1; 8 bases align to TRBD1. CDR3 size: 14 residues. The junction had 5 bases not matched to a gene; V was cut back by 3 bases and J by 7 bases. Germline V gene sequence: CDR1 SGHVS, CDR2 FQNEAQ. The CDR3 DNA reads TGTGCCAGCAGCTTCCAGGACAGGGTTAATGAGCAGTTCTTC. Residues: CASSFQDRVNEQFF. The whole variable domain, filled in from reference TRBV7-8 and TRBJ2-1, reads GAGVSQSPRYKVAKRGQDVALRCDPISGHVSLFWYQQALGQGPEFLTYFQNEAQLDKSGLPSDRFFAERPEGSVSTLKIQRTQQEDSAVYLCASSFQDRVNEQFFGPGTRLTVL.

The chain recombines TRBV5-8 with TRBJ1-3; D not resolved. V was pared by 4 bases and J by 2 bases, with 4 bases between. This CDR3 is 12 amino acids long. CDR1 and CDR2 from the germline V gene are SGHTS and YDEGEE. For the CDR3, the DNA is TGTGCCAGCAGCCTTACTGGAAACACCATATATTTT. Its protein is CASSLTGNTIYF.

The CDR3 reads CASSGTGGAYEQYF. The CDR3 DNA follows: TGTGCCAGCAGTGGGACAGGGGGCGCGTACGAGCAGTACTTC. This chain joins TRBV2 and TRBJ2-7; 11 nucleotides match TRBD1. V trimming: 4 bases; J trimming: 4 bases; junction bases outside the gene matches: 3. The CDR3 covers 14 residues. Germline-derived CDR1 and CDR2 are SNHLY and FYNNEI.

V usage is TRBV11-2 and J usage is TRBJ1-2; D might be TRBD1 (5 bases). The CDR3 is 14 residues long. V was shortened by 2 bases and J by 6 bases, with 13 bases between the two germline ends. The germline CDR1 and CDR2 sequences are SGHAT and FQNNGV. The CDR3 DNA reads TGTGCCAGCAGCTTATTCCGGGGGAGGGATGGCTACACCTTC. Its protein product is CASSLFRGRDGYTF.

CDR3 residues: CSSREGYTF. CDR3 DNA sequence: TGCAGCTCAAGAGAAGGCTACACCTTC. The V and J genes are TRBV29-1 and TRBJ1-2, with unresolved D. In germline, CDR1 is SQVTM, CDR2 ANQGSEA. This CDR3 is 9 amino acids long. Trimming took 8 bases from V and 8 from J, leaving 9 bases between them. Together with reference TRBV29-1 and TRBJ1-2, the CDR3 gives the full variable domain: SAVISQKPSRDICQRGTSLTIQCQVDSQVTMMFWYRQQPGQSLTLIATANQGSEATYESGFVIDKFPISRPNLTFSTLTVSNMSPEDSSIYLCSSREGYTFGSGTRLTVV.